Below, 21 T cell receptor beta chains from the same sample are listed, as sequenced in a study of T cells after yellow fever vaccination. A single record per CDR3 protein comes from TCRdb applying MiXCR to the 5' RACE reads. The table records 200,000 to 250,000 distinct CDR3 sequences, less than 9% of them present only once. The sequencing here drew on CD4+ T cells sorted from PBMCs, taken 15 days after the yellow fever booster vaccination. These TCRs come from a man aged 25 to 40 who received the YFV17D yellow fever vaccine.

This clonotype has just a few counts. The rearrangement links TRBV20-1 to TRBJ2-7; D is unresolved. Germline CDR1 is DFQATT and CDR2 is SNEGSKA (reference sequence). V was cut by 7 bases and J by 0 bases, with 13 bases left in between. The CDR3 covers 13 residues. DNA of the CDR3: TGCAGTGTAAACAACAGTTTCTCCTACGAGCAGTACTTC. This encodes CSVNNSFSYEQYF.

This clonotype was counted between two and nine times. The rearrangement links TRBV21-1 to TRBJ2-1; the table's D call TRBD1 went unverified against the DNA. TRBV21-1 is described as a pseudogene. The CDR3 totals 19 residues. The CDR3 region has the DNA TGTGCCAGCAGTAAGACAGGGTACAGCAATAAAAAATACTACAATGAGCAGTTCTTC. Translation: CASSKTGYSNKKYYNEQFF.

There are a few counts of this clonotype. The rearrangement links TRBV14 to TRBJ1-1, with D hard to call. This CDR3 has 14 amino acids. V was pared by 4 bases and J by 5 bases, with 14 bases between. Germline V CDR1 and CDR2: SGHDN, FVKESK. CDR3 in amino acids: CASSRTTEGTEAFF. CDR3 bases: TGTGCCAGCAGCCGCACTACAGAGGGTACTGAAGCTTTCTTT.

The chain uses TRBV5-6 and TRBJ2-1; perhaps TRBD1 as D (5 bases). V lost 4 bases and J lost 9, with 14 bases in between. CDR1 SGHDT and CDR2 YYEEEE come from the germline V gene. The CDR3 loop spans 13 amino acids. CDR3 protein: CASSLPTGGEQFF. CDR3 in DNA: TGTGCCAGCAGCCTTCCTACAGGTGGTGAGCAGTTCTTC.

CDR3 sequence: CSAPYPQGLERQPQHF. CDR3 DNA: TGCAGTGCACCCTACCCGCAGGGACTAGAACGTCAGCCCCAGCATTTT. V gene TRBV20-1 combines with J gene TRBJ1-5, with D perhaps TRBD1 (5 bases). Trimming shortened V by 6 bases and J by 6 bases, and 24 bases separated the two germline ends. Germline CDR1 and CDR2: DFQATT and SNEGSKA (reference sequence). The CDR3 is made up of 16 amino acids.

There are many counts of this clonotype. The chain links TRBV20-1 to TRBJ1-5, with a tentative D call TRBD1 (5 bases). V was shortened by 6 bases and J by 4 bases, with 13 bases between the two germline ends. The CDR3 runs 13 residues. Germline values: CDR1 DFQATT, CDR2 SNEGSKA (reference sequence). This chain's CDR3 is CSAVPGPNQPQHF. In nucleotides, the CDR3 is TGCAGTGCAGTCCCGGGACCTAATCAGCCCCAGCATTTT.

This clonotype has only a few counts. The J gene is TRBJ1-6, the V gene TRBV27; 7 positions match TRBD1. Germline CDR1 is MNHEY and CDR2 is SMNVEV (reference sequence). This CDR3 region has 14 residues. With V trimmed by 3 bases and J by 10 bases, 6 bases remained unmatched. DNA of the CDR3: TGTGCCAGCAGTTTCGAGGGGGCAAGGTCACCCCTCCACTTT. This sequence encodes CASSFEGARSPLHF.

The genes are TRBV30 and TRBJ1-1; D not resolved. Germline values: CDR1 GTSNPN, CDR2 SVGIG (reference sequence). The ends were cut back, 5 bases at V and 0 bases at J, with 10 bases in the middle. This CDR3 is 13 amino acids long. CDR3: CAWAIDMNTEAFF. CDR3 DNA sequence: TGTGCCTGGGCCATAGACATGAACACTGAAGCTTTCTTT.

This clonotype has at least ten counts. This sequence joins TRBV2 and TRBJ1-5; 8 bases line up with TRBD1. V dropped 6 bases and J dropped 0; count of bases not matched to a gene: 7. CDR1 is SNHLY, CDR2 FYNNEI, per germline. This CDR3 has 16 amino acids. CDR3 protein: CASRDRTGSSNQPQHF. The CDR3 nucleotides are TGTGCCAGCAGAGATCGGACAGGGTCTAGCAATCAGCCCCAGCATTTT.

In DNA form, the CDR3 reads TGCGCCAGCAGCTTGGCCCTAACAGGGGGCGTGGACGAGCAGTACTTC. Translation gives CASSLALTGGVDEQYF. This chain joins TRBV5-1 and TRBJ2-7; 9 bases agree with TRBD1. The CDR3 runs 16 residues. V dropped 0 bases and J dropped 5; count of bases not matched to a gene: 9. CDR1 SGHRS and CDR2 YFSETQ come from the germline V gene.

There are a few counts of this clonotype. This chain links TRBV10-3 with TRBJ2-1, with 12 bases lining up with TRBD2. The J segment lost 15 bases and the V segment lost 6 bases, leaving 12 bases of the junction unmatched. There are 14 residues in the CDR3. Germline CDR1 reads ENHRY; CDR2 reads SYGVKD. The CDR3 nucleotides read TGTGCCATCAGACCGGGACTAGCGGGCCTGAAGGTGTTCTTC. Its translation: CAIRPGLAGLKVFF.

The sample holds many counts of this clonotype. The rearrangement joins TRBV4-3 to TRBJ2-7; maybe TRBD2 (6 bases). V gave up 0 bases and J gave up 3 bases, with 12 bases separating them. From germline, CDR1 is LGHNA and CDR2 YSLEER. CDR3 length: 15 amino acids. CDR3 bases: TGCGCCAGCAGCCAAGACCAGCCGGGGGTCTACGAGCAGTACTTC. This encodes CASSQDQPGVYEQYF.

The gene calls are TRBV7-3 and TRBJ2-3, with TRBD2 matching 9 bases. The CDR3 loop spans 15 amino acids. V lost 1 base to trimming and J lost 10 bases; unmatched junction nucleotides: 9. Germline lookup yields CDR1 SGHTA and CDR2 FQGTGA. The CDR3 reads CASSLSPSGKKAQYF. CDR3 nucleotide sequence: TGTGCCAGCAGCTTAAGTCCTAGCGGGAAAAAGGCGCAGTATTTT.

This clonotype was counted a few times. This rearrangement joins TRBV5-1 to TRBJ2-7; 11 nucleotides agree with TRBD2. The V gene's germline CDR1 is SGHRS and CDR2 YFSETQ. Trimming cost V 5 bases and J 0 bases; bases outside gene matches: 10. The length of the CDR3 is 17 residues. The chain's CDR3 is CASSRGLAGSSSYEQYF. The DNA of the CDR3 is TGCGCCAGCAGTCGCGGACTAGCGGGCTCATCCTCCTACGAGCAGTACTTC.

The rearrangement links TRBV19 to TRBJ1-1; D is undetermined. V lost 8 bases to trimming and J lost 3 bases, with 13 bases between them. The CDR3 has 13 amino acids. Per germline, CDR1 LNHDA and CDR2 SQIVND (reference sequence). The DNA of the CDR3 is TGTGCCAGTGCCCTCCGGGGAGACACTGAAGCTTTCTTT. Its translation: CASALRGDTEAFF.

This clonotype was seen ten or more times. This sequence joins TRBV6-1 and TRBJ2-5; a possible D gene is TRBD1 (7 bases). Trimming took 2 bases from V and 5 from J, leaving 12 bases between them. CDR3 length equals 14 residues. Germline assignment: CDR1 MNHNS and CDR2 SASEGT. The CDR3 DNA is TGTGCCAGCAGTGAAAAACAGGGGAGGGAGACCCAGTACTTC. Amino acid sequence: CASSEKQGRETQYF.

A few counts support this clonotype. In DNA, the CDR3 is TGTGCCAGCAGCCACGGCGCTAGCGGATCTAGCACAGATACGCAGTATTTT. Its protein is CASSHGASGSSTDTQYF. J is TRBJ2-3 and V is TRBV7-2, with 7 bases identical to TRBD2. Trimming took 5 bases from V and 0 from J; bases not matched to a gene: 11. This CDR3 contains 17 residues. Per the germline V gene, CDR1 is SGHTA and CDR2 is FQGNSA. The full variable domain, in which reference TRBV7-2 and TRBJ2-3 provide the parts outside the CDR3, is GAGVSQSPSNKVTEKGKDVELRCDPISGHTALYWYRQSLGQGLEFLIYFQGNSAPDKSGLPSDRFSAERTGGSVSTLTIQRTQQEDSAVYLCASSHGASGSSTDTQYFGPGTRLTVL.

This chain connects TRBV20-1 to TRBJ2-2; the D gene is possibly TRBD2 (7 bases). CDR1 is DFQATT, CDR2 SNEGSKA, per germline (reference sequence). This CDR3 region has 16 residues. V lost 6 bases, J lost 7 bases, and 24 bases lay in between. As DNA, the CDR3 is TGCAGTGCCCTGACCCCGTGGTCGGGGGGCGGCGGGGAGCTGTTTTTT. Protein: CSALTPWSGGGGELFF.

This clonotype was found many times. V gene TRBV5-1 combines with J gene TRBJ2-5, with unresolved D. This CDR3 has 12 amino acids. Trimming removed 0 bases from V and 5 bases from J, with 5 bases in between. Germline CDR1 and CDR2: SGHRS and YFSETQ. The CDR3 spells CASSLGAETQYF. The CDR3 DNA reads as TGCGCCAGCAGCTTGGGCGCGGAGACCCAGTACTTC.

The rearrangement joins TRBV18 to TRBJ2-7, with a weak D call TRBD1 (6 bases). This CDR3 comprises 16 residues. V lost 3 bases and J lost 6, with 21 bases in between. Germline V gene data show CDR1 as KGHSH and CDR2 as LQKENI. The CDR3 loop is CASSPVRQASTGEQYF. The CDR3, as DNA: TGTGCCAGCTCACCTGTTCGACAGGCGTCCACTGGCGAGCAGTACTTC.

This clonotype was found many times. The chain has TRBV18 and TRBJ2-5; D may be TRBD1 (5 bases). The length of the CDR3 is 14 residues. V lost 2 bases and J lost 4, with 11 bases in between. CDR1 is KGHSH and CDR2 is LQKENI in the germline V gene. The CDR3 here is CASSPGAVSETQYF. CDR3 nucleotides: TGTGCCAGCTCACCAGGGGCGGTCTCAGAGACCCAGTACTTC.